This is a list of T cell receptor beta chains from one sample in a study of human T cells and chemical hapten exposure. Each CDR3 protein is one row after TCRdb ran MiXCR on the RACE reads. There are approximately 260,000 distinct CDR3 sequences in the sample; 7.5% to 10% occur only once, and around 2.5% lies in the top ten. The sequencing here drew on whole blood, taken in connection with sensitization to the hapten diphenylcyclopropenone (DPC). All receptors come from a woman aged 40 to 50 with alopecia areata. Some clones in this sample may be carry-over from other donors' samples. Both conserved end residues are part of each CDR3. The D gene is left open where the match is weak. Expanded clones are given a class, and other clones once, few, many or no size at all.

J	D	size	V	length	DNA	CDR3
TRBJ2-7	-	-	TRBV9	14	TGTGCCAGCAGTATAGGGATAGCGGCCTACGAGCAGTACTTC	CASSIGIAAYEQYF
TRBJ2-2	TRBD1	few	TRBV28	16	TGTGCCAGCAGGGACAGACTCGGACAGGGTCTAGGGGAGCTGTTTTTT	CASRDRLGQGLGELFF
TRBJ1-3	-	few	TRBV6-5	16	TGTGCCAGCAGTTACTCGACGGTGTTCTCTGGAAACACCATATATTTT	CASSYSTVFSGNTIYF
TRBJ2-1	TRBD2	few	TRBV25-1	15	TGTGCCAGTAGGACTAGCGGGATTGTCTACAATGAGCAGTTCTTC	CASRTSGIVYNEQFF
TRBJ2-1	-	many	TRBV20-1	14	TGCAGTGGGGTAGGGGACCGTTTTTACAATGAGCAGTTCTTC	CSGVGDRFYNEQFF
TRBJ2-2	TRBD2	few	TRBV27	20	TGTGCCAGCAGTTTGTTGGCATTGCTAGCGGGAGGGCCGAACACCGGGGAGCTGTTTTTT	CASSLLALLAGGPNTGELFF
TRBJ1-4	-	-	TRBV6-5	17	TGTGCCAGCAGTTACGCCGATATTGGGGGCGTAGGCGAAAAACTGTTTTTT	CASSYADIGGVGEKLFF
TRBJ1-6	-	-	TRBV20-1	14	TGCAGTGCTAATGTGGGCAGGAATAATTCACCCCTCCACTTT	CSANVGRNNSPLHF
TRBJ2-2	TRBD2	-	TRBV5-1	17	TGCGCCAGCAGCGTAGGTCCCGGCGGGAGTGTCTCCGGGGAGCTGTTTTTT	CASSVGPGGSVSGELFF
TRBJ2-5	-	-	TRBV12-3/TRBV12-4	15	TGTGCCAGCAGTTTTCCCTCCCTTGGTGGGGAGACCCAGTACTTC	CASSFPSLGGETQYF
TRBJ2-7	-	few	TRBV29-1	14	TGCAGCGTTGAATCCCACGGGGGCGGCGGCGAGCAGTACTTC	CSVESHGGGGEQYF
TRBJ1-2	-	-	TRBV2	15	TGTGCCAGCAGGAGGACGGAAGGGCGAACCTCTGGCTACACCTTC	CASRRTEGRTSGYTF
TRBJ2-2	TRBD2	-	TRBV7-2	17	TGTGCCAGCAGCTTAGTTGGCCTAGCGGGAGTGTCCGGGGAGCTGTTTTTT	CASSLVGLAGVSGELFF
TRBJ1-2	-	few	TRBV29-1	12	TGCAGCGTCTTACAGCGAAACTATGGCTACACCTTC	CSVLQRNYGYTF
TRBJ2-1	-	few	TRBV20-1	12	TGCAGTGCTAGAAGGGGGAGGAATGAGCAGTTCTTC	CSARRGRNEQFF
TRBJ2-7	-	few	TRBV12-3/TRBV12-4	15	TGTGCCAGCAGTTTAACGGCCCCAGGTCCCTACGAGCAGTACTTC	CASSLTAPGPYEQYF
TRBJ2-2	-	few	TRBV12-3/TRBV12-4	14	TGTGCCAGCAGTTTGACCCTTTTGGACGGGGAGCTGTTTTTT	CASSLTLLDGELFF
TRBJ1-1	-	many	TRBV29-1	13	TGCAGCGTTGCGAGCCGGGTGAACACTGAAGCTTTCTTT	CSVASRVNTEAFF
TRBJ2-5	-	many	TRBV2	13	TGTGCCTTGAAAGTCACAGGGCGAGAGACCCAGTACTTC	CALKVTGRETQYF
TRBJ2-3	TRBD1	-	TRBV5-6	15	TGTGCCAGCAGCCGTCCGGGACAGGGCACAGATACGCAGTATTTT	CASSRPGQGTDTQYF
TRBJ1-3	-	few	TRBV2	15	TGTGCCAGCAGTGTTGGGGGACTCTCTGGAAACACCATATATTTT	CASSVGGLSGNTIYF
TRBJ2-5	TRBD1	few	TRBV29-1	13	TGCAGCGTTGGGGGGACAGGGTATGAGACCCAGTACTTC	CSVGGTGYETQYF
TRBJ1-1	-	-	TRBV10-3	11	TGTGCCATCAAGACGAACACTGAAGCTTTCTTT	CAIKTNTEAFF
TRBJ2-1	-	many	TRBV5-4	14	TGTGCCAGCAAAGGGGACCCCGGTAGGAATGAGCAGTTCTTC	CASKGDPGRNEQFF
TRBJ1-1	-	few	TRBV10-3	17	TGTGCCATCAGTGAGTCGGATATAGCGCGGGGCTACACTGAAGCTTTCTTT	CAISESDIARGYTEAFF
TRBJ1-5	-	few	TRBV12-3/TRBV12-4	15	TGTGCCAGCAGCCCCGGGGGGGCTAGCAATCAGCCCCAGCATTTT	CASSPGGASNQPQHF
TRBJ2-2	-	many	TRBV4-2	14	TGTGCCAGCAGCCACACTCAGCAGGCCGGGGAGCTGTTTTTT	CASSHTQQAGELFF
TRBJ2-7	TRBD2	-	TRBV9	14	TGTGCCAGCAGCGCCCGAGCGGGACCGTCCCTTCAGTACTTC	CASSARAGPSLQYF
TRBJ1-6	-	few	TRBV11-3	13	TGTGCCAGCAGCTTAAGCGGGAATTCACCCCTCCACTTT	CASSLSGNSPLHF
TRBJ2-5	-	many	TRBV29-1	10	TGCAGCGTGGGCTTAGAGACCCAGTACTTC	CSVGLETQYF
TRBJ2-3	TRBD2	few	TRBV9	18	TGTGCCAGCAGCCCTCGGGGGTCGGGACTAACGATCACAGATACGCAGTATTTT	CASSPRGSGLTITDTQYF
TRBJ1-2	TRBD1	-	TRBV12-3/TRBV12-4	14	TGTGCCAGCAGACGGACAGGGGCCTTCTATGGCTACACCTTC	CASRRTGAFYGYTF
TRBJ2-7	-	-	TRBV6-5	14	TGTGCCAGCAGTCACAGGCTGGGGCCGTACGAGCAGTACTTC	CASSHRLGPYEQYF
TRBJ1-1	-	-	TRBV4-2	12	TGTGCCAGCAGCCCCTCCGCACCTGAGGCTTTCTTT	CASSPSAPEAFF
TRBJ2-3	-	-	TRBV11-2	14	TGTGCCAGCCGCCCCCGGGGAGGGGGGGATACGCAGTATTTT	CASRPRGGGDTQYF
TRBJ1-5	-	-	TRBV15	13	TGTGCCACCAGCCCAAATAGCAATCAGCCCCAGCATTTT	CATSPNSNQPQHF
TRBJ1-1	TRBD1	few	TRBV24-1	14	TGTGCCACCAGCACGGGACAGGGGTCGGCTGAAGCTTTCTTT	CATSTGQGSAEAFF
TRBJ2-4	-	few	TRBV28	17	TGTGCCAGCAGCCGACAATGGACAGTACTAGCCAAAAACATTCAGTACTTC	CASSRQWTVLAKNIQYF
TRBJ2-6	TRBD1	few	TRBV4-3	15	TGCGCCAGCAGCCACAGGGGGATCGGGGCCAACGTCCTGACTTTC	CASSHRGIGANVLTF
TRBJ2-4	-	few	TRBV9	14	TGTGCCAGCACTCCCGGGGCGGCCAAAAACATTCAGTACTTC	CASTPGAAKNIQYF
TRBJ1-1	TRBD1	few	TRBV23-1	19	TGCGCCAGCAGTCAATCGAGGGACAGGGGAGGACGACACGGCACTGAAGCTTTCTTT	CASSQSRDRGGRHGTEAFF
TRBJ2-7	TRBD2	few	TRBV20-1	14	TGCAGTGCTAGCGGGACTAGCGGAGCCGGGAAGCAGTACTTC	CSASGTSGAGKQYF
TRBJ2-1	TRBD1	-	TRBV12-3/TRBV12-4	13	TGTGCCAGCAGTTTGCAGGGGGTCAATGAGCAGTTCTTC	CASSLQGVNEQFF
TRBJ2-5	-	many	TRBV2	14	TGTGCCAGCAGGATGGATCTAGCCGGAGAGACCCAGTACTTC	CASRMDLAGETQYF
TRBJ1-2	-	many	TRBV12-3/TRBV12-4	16	TGTGCCAGCAGTTCTGGCTCGGGACGGTGGCGGGATGGCTACACCTTC	CASSSGSGRWRDGYTF
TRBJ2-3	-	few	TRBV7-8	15	TGTGCCAGCAGCTTAAGGACACTGAGCACAGATACGCAGTATTTT	CASSLRTLSTDTQYF
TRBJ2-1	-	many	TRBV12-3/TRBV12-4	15	TGTGCCAGCAGTTGGACGGACTGGCCTGAGGGTGAGCAGTTCTTC	CASSWTDWPEGEQFF
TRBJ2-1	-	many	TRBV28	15	TGTGCCAGCAGTTCCCCTGTAGGCTCCTACAATGAGCAGTTCTTC	CASSSPVGSYNEQFF
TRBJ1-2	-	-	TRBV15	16	TGTGCCACCAGCGGGCGAGTAGGCGCCATTTACTATGGCTACACCTTC	CATSGRVGAIYYGYTF
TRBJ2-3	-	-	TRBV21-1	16	TGTGCCAGCAGCAAGAAGGAGAGGGGGAGCACAGATACGCAGTATTTT	CASSKKERGSTDTQYF
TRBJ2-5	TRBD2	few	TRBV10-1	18	TGCGCCAGCAGTGAGTCTGAACTAGCGGGAGGTCCCTGGGAGACCCAGTACTTC	CASSESELAGGPWETQYF